A single T cell receptor beta chain is shown here with its context. Its antigen remains unidentified. The source of the sample is a study of T cells in localized non-small cell lung cancer. This table comes from immunoSEQ multiplex PCR, and its TCRdb copy is limited to in-frame clones, with some not included. Of over 65,000 clones in the sample, 65% to 85% are singletons; the top ten hold approximately 1.3%. The CDR3 extends over 16 amino acids. V was pared by 5 bases and J by 4 bases, with 9 bases of the junction left unmatched. Germline V CDR1 and CDR2: SGHTA, FQGNSA. Findings of the study overall: Elevated blood T cell density was associated with longer overall survival.

Specimen: peripheral blood, collected before any cancer treatment. The rearrangement uses TRBV7-2 and TRBJ2-3; TRBD2 agrees at 10 bases. The receptor's source is a female donor older than 55 with stage I lung adenocarcinoma. CDR3 nucleotide sequence: TGTGCCAGCAGCCCGTCGAGCGGGGGGGCGGCAGATACGCAGTATTTT. This codes for CASSPSSGGAADTQYF. The variable domain in full, completed from reference TRBV7-2 and TRBJ2-3, reads GAGVSQSPSNKVTEKGKDVELRCDPISGHTALYWYRQSLGQGLEFLIYFQGNSAPDKSGLPSDRFSAERTGGSVSTLTIQRTQQEDSAVYLCASSPSSGGAADTQYFGPGTRLTVL.